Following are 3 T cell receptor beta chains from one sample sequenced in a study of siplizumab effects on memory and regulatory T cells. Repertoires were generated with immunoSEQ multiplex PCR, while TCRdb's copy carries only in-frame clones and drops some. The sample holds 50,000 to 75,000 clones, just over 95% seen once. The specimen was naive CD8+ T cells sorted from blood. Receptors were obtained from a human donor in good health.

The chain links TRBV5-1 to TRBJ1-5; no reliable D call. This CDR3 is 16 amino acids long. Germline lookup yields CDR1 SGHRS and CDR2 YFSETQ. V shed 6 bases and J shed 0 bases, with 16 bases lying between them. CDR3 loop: CASKGGSHNSNQPQHF. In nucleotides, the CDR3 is TGCGCCAGCAAAGGAGGCAGCCATAATAGCAATCAGCCCCAGCATTTT.

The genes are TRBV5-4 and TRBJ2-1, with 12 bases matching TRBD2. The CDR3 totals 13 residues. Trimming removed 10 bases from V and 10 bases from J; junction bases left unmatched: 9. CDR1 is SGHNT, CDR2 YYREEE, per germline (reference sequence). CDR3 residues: CAQAGLAGTEQFF. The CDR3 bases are TGTGCCCAGGCGGGACTAGCGGGTACGGAGCAGTTCTTC.

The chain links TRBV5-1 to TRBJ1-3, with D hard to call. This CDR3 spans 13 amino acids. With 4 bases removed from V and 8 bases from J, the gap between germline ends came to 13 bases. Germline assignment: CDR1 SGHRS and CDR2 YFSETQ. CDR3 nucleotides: TGCGCCAGCAGCCCGGGTGGAGGTGACACCATATATTTT. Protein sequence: CASSPGGGDTIYF.